Below, 23 T cell receptor beta chains from the same sample are listed, as sequenced in a study of shared clonotypes between healthy human individuals. Measured with immunoSEQ multiplex PCR; TCRdb has only the in-frame clones, and not every one. The sample shows fewer than 600,000 clones, less than 85% of them seen only once. The sample was PBMCs. The origin of the receptors is a woman aged 40 to 50 in good health. Some clones in this sample may be carry-over from other donors' samples.

This rearrangement joins TRBV5-1 to TRBJ2-7; TRBD1 agrees at 9 bases. From germline, CDR1 is SGHRS and CDR2 YFSETQ. The V gene end was trimmed by 5 bases and the J gene end by 1 base; junction bases not matched to a gene: 10. This CDR3 is built from 16 residues. DNA for the CDR3: TGCGCCAGCAGGTTCGACGCCGGGACAGGGTCCTACGAGCAGTACTTC. It translates to CASRFDAGTGSYEQYF.

The rearrangement links TRBV7-9 to TRBJ2-5; no clear D gene. The V end was cut by 5 bases, the J end by 0 bases, with 7 bases between. This CDR3 region has 13 residues. Looked up from germline, CDR1 is SEHNR and CDR2 is FQNEAQ (reference sequence). In DNA, the CDR3 is TGTGCCAGCAGCCACCGGAACCAAGAGACCCAGTACTTC. Its translation: CASSHRNQETQYF.

The J gene is TRBJ2-4, the V gene TRBV7-9; D is possibly TRBD2 (6 bases). Per the germline V gene, CDR1 is SEHNR and CDR2 is FQNEAQ (reference sequence). This CDR3 is 13 amino acids long. Between the trimmed V and J ends, which lost 4 bases and 8 bases, there was a span of 12 bases. CDR3 DNA sequence: TGTGCCAGCAGCTCGTCGGGGGTAGACATTCAGTACTTC. This sequence encodes CASSSSGVDIQYF.

This chain uses TRBV7-9 with TRBJ2-2; 7 bases fit TRBD2. Germline CDR1 SEHNR, CDR2 FQNEAQ (reference sequence). With 5 bases clipped from V and 5 bases from J, the junction kept 17 bases outside the gene matches. This CDR3 is 18 amino acids long. CDR3 amino acids: CASSGRGFRGRWTGELFF. The CDR3 bases are TGTGCCAGCAGCGGGAGGGGTTTCCGGGGTCGGTGGACCGGGGAGCTGTTTTTT. The whole variable domain, remainder taken from reference TRBV7-9 and TRBJ2-2, is DTGVSQNPRHKITKRGQNVTFRCDPISEHNRLYWYRQTLGQGPEFLTYFQNEAQLEKSRLLSDRFSAERPKGSFSTLEIQRTEQGDSAMYLCASSGRGFRGRWTGELFFGEGSRLTVL.

J is TRBJ2-7 and V is TRBV28, with D hard to call. Germline CDR1 is MDHEN and CDR2 is SYDVKM. This CDR3 spans 13 amino acids. V was clipped by 5 bases and J by 5 bases, with 13 bases between them. The CDR3 DNA is TGTGCCAGCAGTCTGTCCCGCCAAGACGAGCAGTACTTC. Protein: CASSLSRQDEQYF.

V is TRBV7-9 and J is TRBJ2-1; D possibly uses TRBD1 or TRBD2 (5 bases each). CDR1 and CDR2 (germline): SEHNR, FQNEAQ (reference sequence). The V gene lost 5 bases and the J gene lost 9 bases, with 11 bases spanning the gap. This CDR3 comprises 12 residues. The CDR3 coding sequence is TGTGCCAGCAGCAGCCGAGGGGCTGAGCAGTTCTTC. Translation gives CASSSRGAEQFF.

The V call is TRBV11-3, the J call TRBJ2-3, with TRBD2 as a possible D gene (6 bases). Germline CDR1 is SGHNT and CDR2 is YENEEA. The length of the CDR3 is 16 residues. Trimming shortened V by 5 bases and J by 1 base, and 16 bases separated the two germline ends. The CDR3 loop is CASSPGGSGGTDTQYF. The CDR3 nucleotides are TGTGCCAGCAGCCCCGGAGGGAGCGGCGGCACAGATACGCAGTATTTT.

V gene TRBV19 combines with J gene TRBJ1-3; D call uncertain. This CDR3 is built from 14 residues. Deletions cut 5 bases from V and 0 bases from J, with 8 bases between. Per the germline V gene, CDR1 is LNHDA and CDR2 is SQIVND (reference sequence). CDR3 DNA: TGTGCCAGTAGTCCTAGTACCTCTGGAAACACCATATATTTT. Amino acid sequence: CASSPSTSGNTIYF.

The CDR3 nucleotides are TGTGCCAGCAGCCCAACCCCGGGACTGCTGGGATCCGGGGAGCTGTTTTTT. Its translation: CASSPTPGLLGSGELFF. The chain uses TRBV7-3 and TRBJ2-2, with a tentative D call TRBD2 (6 bases). Germline V gene lookup returns CDR1 SGHTA and CDR2 FQGTGA. The CDR3 covers 17 residues. Trimming took off 5 bases at V and 6 bases at J, with 22 bases between the two ends.

This clone was counted a few times. The V call is TRBV12-5, the J call TRBJ1-1; the D is unclear. From germline, CDR1 is LGHNT and CDR2 FRNRAP. The CDR3 consists of 13 residues. Trimming took off 2 bases at V and 1 base at J, with 5 bases between the two ends. CDR3: CASGLSANTEAFF. The CDR3 DNA sequence: TGTGCTAGTGGTTTGAGCGCGAACACTGAAGCTTTCTTT.

The chain employs TRBV18 and TRBJ2-1; 10 bases match TRBD1. V trimming: 1 base; J trimming: 4 bases; junction bases outside the gene matches: 4. This CDR3 is built from 16 residues. Germline V lookup: CDR1 KGHSH, CDR2 LQKENI. The CDR3 sequence is CASSPRRDRGYNEQFF. For the CDR3, the DNA is TGTGCCAGCTCACCACGCCGGGACAGGGGATACAATGAGCAGTTCTTC. Full variable domain (outside the CDR3, taken from reference TRBV18 and TRBJ2-1): NAGVMQNPRHLVRRRGQEARLRCSPMKGHSHVYWYRQLPEEGLKFMVYLQKENIIDESGMPKERFSAEFPKEGPSILRIQQVVRGDSAAYFCASSPRRDRGYNEQFFGPGTRLTVL.

J is TRBJ2-7 and V is TRBV2, with no clear D. V was clipped by 6 bases and J by 0 bases, with 12 bases between them. Germline CDR1 SNHLY, CDR2 FYNNEI. CDR3 size: 14 residues. In nucleotides, the CDR3 is TGTGCCAGCAGGGGGTTGAGAGCCTCCTACGAGCAGTACTTC. It codes for CASRGLRASYEQYF.

This clone occurred once. The chain carries TRBV7-3 and TRBJ2-5; tentative D call: TRBD1 (6 bases). Trimming left V 5 bases short and J 3 bases short, with 16 bases between. The germline V gene has CDR1 SGHTA and CDR2 FQGTGA. The CDR3 totals 15 residues. CDR3 protein: CASSQGQLGKETQYF. The DNA of the CDR3 is TGTGCCAGCAGCCAAGGACAGTTGGGAAAAGAGACCCAGTACTTC.

Points on this clone: This sequence is one base from a far larger clone and is likely a read error. The rearrangement joins TRBV7-2 to TRBJ2-1; D ambiguous. The CDR3 is 11 amino acids. CDR1 is SGHTA and CDR2 is FQGNSA in the germline V gene. In DNA form, the CDR3 reads TGTGTCAGCAGCTTCTACAATGAGCAGTTCTTC. Its protein is CVSSFYNEQFF. Full variable domain (remainder filled in from reference TRBV7-2 and TRBJ2-1): GAGVSQSPSNKVTEKGKDVELRCDPISGHTALYWYRQSLGQGLEFLIYFQGNSAPDKSGLPSDRFSAERTGGSVSTLTIQRTQQEDSAVYLCVSSFYNEQFFGPGTRLTVL.

The J gene is TRBJ2-5, the V gene TRBV7-2; 10 nucleotides line up with TRBD2. The CDR3 runs 15 residues. Germline assignment: CDR1 SGHTA and CDR2 FQGNSA. Unmatched junction bases numbered 3, after V lost 4 bases and J lost 1 base. CDR3 in amino acids: CASSSTSGVQETQYF. CDR3 nucleotides: TGTGCCAGCAGCTCCACTAGCGGGGTCCAAGAGACCCAGTACTTC. The full variable domain, its missing parts supplied by reference TRBV7-2 and TRBJ2-5, is GAGVSQSPSNKVTEKGKDVELRCDPISGHTALYWYRQSLGQGLEFLIYFQGNSAPDKSGLPSDRFSAERTGGSVSTLTIQRTQQEDSAVYLCASSSTSGVQETQYFGPGTRLLVL.

This chain connects TRBV19 to TRBJ2-2; D is unresolved. CDR1 is LNHDA and CDR2 is SQIVND in the germline V gene (reference sequence). The V end was cut by 5 bases, the J end by 4 bases, with 8 bases between. CDR3 length: 13 residues. The CDR3 here is CASSPYSTGELFF. The CDR3 region has the DNA TGTGCCAGTAGTCCATACAGCACCGGGGAGCTGTTTTTT.

The chain recombines TRBV7-3 with TRBJ2-2, with 7 bases aligning to TRBD2. The V and J ends lost 4 bases and 6 bases, in that order; junction bases with no gene match: 11. CDR3 length equals 16 residues. CDR1 and CDR2 (germline): SGHTA, FQGTGA. CDR3 nucleotide sequence: TGTGCCAGCAGCTCGCAATCGGGACTATCGTCCGGGGAGCTGTTTTTT. This translates into CASSSQSGLSSGELFF.

The rearrangement uses TRBV6-1 and TRBJ2-7; 8 bases are a match to TRBD2. CDR1 MNHNS and CDR2 SASEGT come from the germline V gene. After removal of 5 bases from V and 3 bases from J, the junction contained 6 bases not matched to a gene. This CDR3 contains 14 residues. CDR3 region: CASSKGLEGYEQYF. DNA for the CDR3: TGTGCCAGCAGTAAGGGACTAGAAGGCTACGAGCAGTACTTC.

The V call is TRBV5-1, the J call TRBJ2-1; 7 nucleotides align to TRBD1. This CDR3 is built from 17 residues. V lost 4 bases, J lost 7 bases, and 17 bases stayed unmatched. Germline values: CDR1 SGHRS, CDR2 YFSETQ. The CDR3 DNA sequence: TGCGCCAGCAGCCATCGGGACAGCCACTTTCGAGTTAATGAGCAGTTCTTC. Residues: CASSHRDSHFRVNEQFF.

This clone came up once. Other DNA sequences in the sample encode the same CDR3. The CDR3 protein is CASSLAGSNQPQHF. CDR3 nucleotide sequence: TGCGCCAGCAGCTTGGCGGGAAGCAATCAGCCCCAGCATTTT. The J gene is TRBJ1-5, the V gene TRBV5-1; D uncertain. V lost 0 bases and J lost 1, with 5 bases in between. The CDR3 is 14 amino acids. In germline, CDR1 is SGHRS, CDR2 YFSETQ. The variable domain in full, with the rest retrieved from reference TRBV5-1 and TRBJ1-5, is KAGVTQTPRYLIKTRGQQVTLSCSPISGHRSVSWYQQTPGQGLQFLFEYFSETQRNKGNFPGRFSGRQFSNSRSEMNVSTLELGDSALYLCASSLAGSNQPQHFGDGTRLSIL.

The V gene is TRBV10-2, the J gene TRBJ2-1; 9 bases are a match to TRBD2. Germline V gene data show CDR1 as WSHSY and CDR2 as SAAADI. Germline trimming cut 3 bases from V and 8 bases from J; bases unmatched to any gene: 11. The CDR3 consists of 16 residues. The CDR3 protein is CASSDVGREGRYEQFF. The CDR3 bases are TGCGCCAGCAGTGATGTCGGGCGGGAGGGCCGGTATGAGCAGTTCTTC.

This chain uses TRBV5-1 with TRBJ2-2; D unclear. The V gene's germline CDR1 is SGHRS and CDR2 YFSETQ. This CDR3 contains 14 residues. Between the trimmed V and J ends, which lost 0 bases and 5 bases, there was a span of 8 bases. DNA for the CDR3: TGCGCCAGCAGCTTGGGGGTTAGTACCGGGGAGCTGTTTTTT. This encodes CASSLGVSTGELFF.

The V and J genes are TRBV28 and TRBJ2-7, with 10 bases fitting TRBD2. V gave up 6 bases and J gave up 2 bases; unmatched junction bases: 10. Per germline, CDR1 MDHEN and CDR2 SYDVKM. The CDR3 is 16 residues long. Here the CDR3 DNA reads TGTGCCAGCAGCACGATCGGACTAGCGGACGCCTACGAGCAGTACTTC. Encoded protein: CASSTIGLADAYEQYF.